This entry is about one T cell receptor beta chain. As yet, its antigen is unknown. Trimming cost V 6 bases and J 4 bases; bases outside gene matches: 9. Per the germline V gene, CDR1 is MDHEN and CDR2 is SYDVKM. This CDR3 is built from 15 residues. The data are from a study of cytomegalovirus exposure and HLA in healthy donors. Study at large: Across around 400 genotyped donors, just over 80% landed in the Caucasian-associated ancestry cluster.

Both 60 Vbeta primers and 13 Jbeta primers went into the PCR. Sequenced by immunoSEQ multiplex PCR; TCRdb stores in-frame clones only, minus some. Here the sample spans roughly 100,000 clones, around 81% being singletons. Study conclusions and caveats: It was shown in a later analysis that HLA-associated TCR beta chains were more clonally expanded than other, equally common chains. It was reported in a later analysis that an Asian-associated ancestry cluster showed fewer N-insertions than the 666-donor mean. The likely origin of a cluster of highly shared sequence variants was a sequencing artifact.

The rearrangement links TRBV28 to TRBJ1-2; TRBD1 matches at 9 bases. The origin of this receptor is a female donor in good health and CMV-seropositive. Sequences were obtained from PBMCs. CDR3 DNA sequence: TGTGCCAGCAGCTTTTCCGGGACAGGGACCTATGGCTACACCTTC. Its translation is CASSFSGTGTYGYTF.